These T cell receptor beta chains were read from a single sample in a study of T cell changes during pregnancy in multiple sclerosis. Sequencing was performed with immunoSEQ multiplex PCR; in TCRdb, only in-frame clones are kept and a portion is missing. Among 55,000 or so clones listed, 92% were seen once. The material was CD4+ T cells from peripheral blood mononuclear cells, obtained after pregnancy. The receptors were sampled from a female donor in good health, enrolled as a control in a pregnancy study. CDR3s include the opening cysteine and the closing phenylalanine or tryptophan. The D gene is left open where the match is weak. Size is stated for part of the rows, as once, few or many counts, or as a class when the clone is expanded.

j_gene: TRBJ1-4
v_gene: TRBV27
abundance: NA
d_gene: TRBD1
CDR3nt: TGTGCCAGCAGTCCCACGACAGGGACTAATGAAAAACTGTTTTTT
CDR3aa: CASSPTTGTNEKLFF

j_gene: TRBJ2-7
v_gene: TRBV18
abundance: NA
d_gene: NA
CDR3nt: TGTGCCAGCTCACCACCGATTGGATCTAGCTCCTACGAGCAGTACTTC
CDR3aa: CASSPPIGSSSYEQYF

j_gene: TRBJ2-5
v_gene: TRBV7-7
abundance: NA
d_gene: TRBD1
CDR3nt: TGTGCTAGCAGCTTAAACAGGGGGTGGGAGACCCAGTACTTC
CDR3aa: CASSLNRGWETQYF

j_gene: TRBJ2-5
v_gene: TRBV27
abundance: NA
d_gene: NA
CDR3nt: TGTGCCAGCAGTTCGACCCGCCAGAGGGAGACCCAGTACTTC
CDR3aa: CASSSTRQRETQYF

j_gene: TRBJ2-3
v_gene: TRBV7-2
abundance: NA
d_gene: TRBD2
CDR3nt: TGTGCCAGCAGCTTAGCCTCCTCTAGCGGGGGCCCCACAGATACGCAGTATTTT
CDR3aa: CASSLASSSGGPTDTQYF

j_gene: TRBJ2-5
v_gene: TRBV10-3
abundance: NA
d_gene: TRBD2
CDR3nt: TGTGCCATCAGTGTGCTAGCGGTACAAGAGACCCAGTACTTC
CDR3aa: CAISVLAVQETQYF

j_gene: TRBJ2-3
v_gene: TRBV28
abundance: NA
d_gene: NA
CDR3nt: TGTGCCAGCAGTGCCGAATACCTCGGGACAGATACGCAGTATTTT
CDR3aa: CASSAEYLGTDTQYF

j_gene: TRBJ2-5
v_gene: TRBV19
abundance: NA
d_gene: TRBD2
CDR3nt: TGTGCCAGTAGTATCTCCTCGACTAGCGGTGGGGGCAGCCGTGAGACCCAGTACTTC
CDR3aa: CASSISSTSGGGSRETQYF

j_gene: TRBJ1-4
v_gene: TRBV10-1
abundance: NA
d_gene: TRBD1
CDR3nt: TGCGCCAGCAGCGGGACAGGCGGGAATGAAAAACTGTTTTTT
CDR3aa: CASSGTGGNEKLFF

j_gene: TRBJ1-2
v_gene: TRBV11-2
abundance: NA
d_gene: TRBD1
CDR3nt: TGTGCCAGCAGCTTAGCTAGGACAGGGAACTATGGCTACACCTTC
CDR3aa: CASSLARTGNYGYTF

j_gene: TRBJ1-1
v_gene: TRBV19
abundance: NA
d_gene: NA
CDR3nt: TGTGCCAGTAGTATGCGACAGATGAACACTGAAGCTTTCTTT
CDR3aa: CASSMRQMNTEAFF

j_gene: TRBJ2-7
v_gene: TRBV4-3
abundance: once
d_gene: NA
CDR3nt: TGCGCCAGCAGCCAAGGCCGGCGGGGTAGCTCCTACGAGCAGTACTTC
CDR3aa: CASSQGRRGSSYEQYF

j_gene: TRBJ1-6
v_gene: TRBV27
abundance: few
d_gene: TRBD1
CDR3nt: TGTGCCAGCAAGGACAGGGTACATTCACCCCTCCACTTT
CDR3aa: CASKDRVHSPLHF

j_gene: TRBJ2-1
v_gene: TRBV5-1
abundance: NA
d_gene: NA
CDR3nt: TGCGCCAGCAGACCACAGCCAGGGCATGAGCAGTTCTTC
CDR3aa: CASRPQPGHEQFF

j_gene: TRBJ1-6
v_gene: TRBV6-6
abundance: NA
d_gene: NA
CDR3nt: TGTGCCAGCACCTCAGCGGGGAGCTCCTATAATTCACCCCTCCACTTT
CDR3aa: CASTSAGSSYNSPLHF

j_gene: TRBJ1-2
v_gene: TRBV19
abundance: NA
d_gene: NA
CDR3nt: TGTGCCAGTAATATAGCCATTAACTATGGCTACACCTTC
CDR3aa: CASNIAINYGYTF

j_gene: TRBJ1-5
v_gene: TRBV15
abundance: NA
d_gene: NA
CDR3nt: TGTGCCACCAGCAGTGGACTTGGGGTTGGTCAGCCCCAGCATTTT
CDR3aa: CATSSGLGVGQPQHF

j_gene: TRBJ2-2
v_gene: TRBV7-2
abundance: NA
d_gene: TRBD1
CDR3nt: TGTGCCAGCAGCCGGACAGGGAACGCGAACACCGGGGAGCTGTTTTTT
CDR3aa: CASSRTGNANTGELFF

j_gene: TRBJ1-1
v_gene: TRBV5-5
abundance: NA
d_gene: NA
CDR3nt: TGTGCCAGCAGCTTGGGTCAGGTGAACACTGAAGCTTTCTTT
CDR3aa: CASSLGQVNTEAFF

j_gene: TRBJ1-1
v_gene: TRBV29-1
abundance: few
d_gene: NA
CDR3nt: TGCAGCGTCCCCGGGAGGGTTGACACTGAAGCTTTCTTT
CDR3aa: CSVPGRVDTEAFF

j_gene: TRBJ2-7
v_gene: TRBV7-2
abundance: NA
d_gene: TRBD1
CDR3nt: TGTGCCAGCAGCCCCGGGACAGTCACTTACGAGCAGTACTTC
CDR3aa: CASSPGTVTYEQYF

j_gene: TRBJ1-5
v_gene: TRBV5-1
abundance: NA
d_gene: NA
CDR3nt: TGCGCCAGCAGCCGAGTAGGGGCTAACGATCAGCCCCAGCATTTT
CDR3aa: CASSRVGANDQPQHF

j_gene: TRBJ2-2
v_gene: TRBV30
abundance: NA
d_gene: NA
CDR3nt: TGTGCCTGGAAAAGAGACACCGGGGAGCTGTTTTTT
CDR3aa: CAWKRDTGELFF

j_gene: TRBJ2-2
v_gene: TRBV5-1
abundance: once
d_gene: NA
CDR3nt: TGCGCCAGCAGCTTGGATGCGGGGAGCCCCGGGGAGCTGTTTTTT
CDR3aa: CASSLDAGSPGELFF

j_gene: TRBJ2-2
v_gene: TRBV4-3
abundance: NA
d_gene: TRBD2
CDR3nt: TGCGCCAGCAGCCAAGGGTCTGGACTAGCGGGGGGCGGCACCGGGGAGCTGTTTTTT
CDR3aa: CASSQGSGLAGGGTGELFF

j_gene: TRBJ1-2
v_gene: TRBV4-1
abundance: NA
d_gene: TRBD1
CDR3nt: TGCGCCAGCAGCCAAGTCCCCGGCAGACAGGGGGCGGGCTATGGCTACACCTTC
CDR3aa: CASSQVPGRQGAGYGYTF

j_gene: TRBJ1-2
v_gene: TRBV5-6
abundance: NA
d_gene: NA
CDR3nt: TGTGCCAGCAGGTCAGACAGGAGCGGTGGCTACACCTTC
CDR3aa: CASRSDRSGGYTF

j_gene: TRBJ1-3
v_gene: TRBV7-2
abundance: NA
d_gene: NA
CDR3nt: TGTGCCAGCAGCTTTGGTCTTACGGGGGTTGGAAACACCATATATTTT
CDR3aa: CASSFGLTGVGNTIYF

j_gene: TRBJ2-7
v_gene: TRBV7-3
abundance: NA
d_gene: NA
CDR3nt: TGTGCCAGCAGCCCTGGTGGCAGGGGAAAGGACGAGCAGTACTTC
CDR3aa: CASSPGGRGKDEQYF

j_gene: TRBJ2-5
v_gene: TRBV19
abundance: NA
d_gene: TRBD2
CDR3nt: TGTGCCAGTAGTCCGGGGGGAGAGACCCAGTACTTC
CDR3aa: CASSPGGETQYF

j_gene: TRBJ1-1
v_gene: TRBV5-1
abundance: NA
d_gene: NA
CDR3nt: TGCGCCAGCAGCTACAGGGACAACACTGAAGCTTTCTTT
CDR3aa: CASSYRDNTEAFF